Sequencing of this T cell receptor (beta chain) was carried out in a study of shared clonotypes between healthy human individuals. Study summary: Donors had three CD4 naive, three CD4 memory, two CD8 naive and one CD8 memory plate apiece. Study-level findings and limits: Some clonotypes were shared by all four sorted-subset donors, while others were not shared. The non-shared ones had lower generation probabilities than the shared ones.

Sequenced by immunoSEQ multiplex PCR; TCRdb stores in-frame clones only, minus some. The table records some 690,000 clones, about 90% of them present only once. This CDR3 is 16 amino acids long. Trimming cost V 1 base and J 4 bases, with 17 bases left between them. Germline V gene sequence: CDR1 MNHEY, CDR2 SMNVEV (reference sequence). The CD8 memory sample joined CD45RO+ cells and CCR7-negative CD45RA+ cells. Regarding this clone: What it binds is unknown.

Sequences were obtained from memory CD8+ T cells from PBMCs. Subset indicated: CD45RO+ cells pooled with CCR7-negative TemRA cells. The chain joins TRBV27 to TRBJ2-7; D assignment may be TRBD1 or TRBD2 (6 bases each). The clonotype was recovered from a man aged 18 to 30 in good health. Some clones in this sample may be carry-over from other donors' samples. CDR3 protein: CASSLLGGSDFYEQYF. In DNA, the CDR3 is TGTGCCAGCAGTTTATTGGGGGGCTCCGATTTTTACGAGCAGTACTTC.